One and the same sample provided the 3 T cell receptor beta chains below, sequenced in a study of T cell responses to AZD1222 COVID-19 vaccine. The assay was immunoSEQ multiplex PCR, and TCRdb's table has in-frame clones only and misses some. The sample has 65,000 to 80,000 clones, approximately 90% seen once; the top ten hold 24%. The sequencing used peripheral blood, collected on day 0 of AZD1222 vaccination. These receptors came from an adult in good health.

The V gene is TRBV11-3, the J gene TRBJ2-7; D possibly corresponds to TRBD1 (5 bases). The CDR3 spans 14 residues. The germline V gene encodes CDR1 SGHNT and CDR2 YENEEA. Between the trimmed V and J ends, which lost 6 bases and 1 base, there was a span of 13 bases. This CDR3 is CASSPLAGSYEQYF. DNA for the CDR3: TGTGCCAGCAGTCCTCTCGCAGGGTCCTACGAGCAGTACTTC.

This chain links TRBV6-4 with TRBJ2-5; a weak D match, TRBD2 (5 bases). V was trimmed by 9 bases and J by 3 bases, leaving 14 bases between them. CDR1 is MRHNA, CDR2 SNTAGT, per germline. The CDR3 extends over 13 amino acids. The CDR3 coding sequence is TGTGCCAGACCGGGATCCCCTAAAGAGACCCAGTACTTC. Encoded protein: CARPGSPKETQYF.

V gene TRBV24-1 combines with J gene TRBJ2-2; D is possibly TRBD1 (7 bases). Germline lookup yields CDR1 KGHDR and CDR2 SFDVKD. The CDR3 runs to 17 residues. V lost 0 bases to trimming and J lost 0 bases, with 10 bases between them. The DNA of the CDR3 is TGTGCCACCAGTGATTTGCAGGGGGGTCCGAACACCGGGGAGCTGTTTTTT. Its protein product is CATSDLQGGPNTGELFF.